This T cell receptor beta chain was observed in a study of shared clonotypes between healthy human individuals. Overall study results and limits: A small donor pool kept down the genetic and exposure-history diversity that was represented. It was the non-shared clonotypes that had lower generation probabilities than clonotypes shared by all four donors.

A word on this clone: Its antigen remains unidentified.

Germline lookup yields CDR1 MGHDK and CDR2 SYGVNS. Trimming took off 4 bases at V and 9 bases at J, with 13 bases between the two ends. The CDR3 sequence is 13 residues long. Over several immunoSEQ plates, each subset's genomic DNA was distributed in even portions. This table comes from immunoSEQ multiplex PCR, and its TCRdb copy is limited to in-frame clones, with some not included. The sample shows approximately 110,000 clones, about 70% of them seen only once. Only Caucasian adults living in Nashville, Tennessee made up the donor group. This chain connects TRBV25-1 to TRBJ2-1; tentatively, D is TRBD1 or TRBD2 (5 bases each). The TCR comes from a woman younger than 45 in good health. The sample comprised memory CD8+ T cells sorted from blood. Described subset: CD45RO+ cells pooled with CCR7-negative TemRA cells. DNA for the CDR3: TGTGCCAGCAGTGTGCCCGGGACGAGTGAGCAGTTCTTC. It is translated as CASSVPGTSEQFF. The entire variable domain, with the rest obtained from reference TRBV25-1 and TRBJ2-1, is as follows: EADIYQTPRYLVIGTGKKITLECSQTMGHDKMYWYQQDPGMELHLIHYSYGVNSTEKGDLSSESTVSRIRTEHFPLTLESARPSHTSQYLCASSVPGTSEQFFGPGTRLTVL.